A single sample is the source of the 4 T cell receptor beta chains below, sequenced in a study of blood T cell repertoires in COVID-19. The table came from immunoSEQ multiplex PCR; TCRdb's copy has only in-frame clones and leaves some out. Of about 170,000 clones detected, 80% to 85% appear once; the ten largest clones hold roughly 15%. The sequenced sample was peripheral blood. These receptors came from a woman in her 70s with COVID-19, enrolled during active disease.

V is TRBV7-2 and J is TRBJ1-1, with 8 bases that match TRBD1. The CDR3 length is 12 residues. Germline V CDR1 and CDR2: SGHTA, FQGNSA. V dropped 4 bases and J dropped 11; count of bases not matched to a gene: 6. The CDR3 region has the DNA TGTGCCAGCAGCTATGACAGGGGTAGGGCTTTCTTT. It encodes CASSYDRGRAFF.

The gene calls are TRBV24-1 and TRBJ1-3; D gene ambiguous. The germline gives CDR1 KGHDR, CDR2 SFDVKD. V lost 2 bases and J lost 4, with 11 bases in between. The CDR3 is made up of 15 amino acids. CDR3 nucleotide sequence: TGTGCCACCAGTGATTCGCGGGTCCTGGGAAACACCATATATTTT. Its protein is CATSDSRVLGNTIYF.

This sequence joins TRBV14 and TRBJ2-4; TRBD1 matches at 8 bases. CDR1 is SGHDN and CDR2 is FVKESK in the germline V gene. The CDR3 loop spans 16 amino acids. V was clipped by 2 bases and J by 3 bases; unmatched bases: 6. DNA for the CDR3: TGTGCCAGCAGCCAATTATCGGGACAGGACAAAAACATTCAGTACTTC. Translating it yields CASSQLSGQDKNIQYF.

The chain couples TRBV5-1 to TRBJ1-2; TRBD1 matches at 8 bases. CDR1 is SGHRS and CDR2 is YFSETQ in the germline V gene. Unmatched junction bases numbered 10, after V lost 3 bases and J lost 6 bases. The CDR3 covers 15 residues. The CDR3 spells CASSWAWDRRHGYTF. CDR3 nucleotides: TGCGCCAGCAGCTGGGCATGGGACAGGCGCCATGGCTACACCTTC.